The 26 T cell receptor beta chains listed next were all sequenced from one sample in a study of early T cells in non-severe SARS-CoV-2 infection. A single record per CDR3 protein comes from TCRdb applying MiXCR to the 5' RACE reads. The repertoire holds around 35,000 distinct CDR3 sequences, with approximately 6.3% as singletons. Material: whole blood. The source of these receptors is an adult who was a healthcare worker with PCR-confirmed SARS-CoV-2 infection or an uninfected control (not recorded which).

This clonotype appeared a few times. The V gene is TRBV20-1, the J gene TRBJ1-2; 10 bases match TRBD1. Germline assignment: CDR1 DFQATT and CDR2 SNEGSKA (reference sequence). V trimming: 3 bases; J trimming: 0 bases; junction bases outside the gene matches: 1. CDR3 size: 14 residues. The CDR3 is CSASGTGANYGYTF. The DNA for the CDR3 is TGCAGTGCTAGCGGGACAGGGGCTAACTATGGCTACACCTTC.

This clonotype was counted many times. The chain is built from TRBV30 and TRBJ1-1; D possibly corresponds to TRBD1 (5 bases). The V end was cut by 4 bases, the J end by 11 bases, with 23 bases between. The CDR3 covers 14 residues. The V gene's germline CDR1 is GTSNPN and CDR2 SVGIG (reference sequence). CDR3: CAWKPPGGRKGAFF. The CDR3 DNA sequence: TGTGCCTGGAAACCCCCGGGGGGGAGGAAAGGTGCTTTCTTT.

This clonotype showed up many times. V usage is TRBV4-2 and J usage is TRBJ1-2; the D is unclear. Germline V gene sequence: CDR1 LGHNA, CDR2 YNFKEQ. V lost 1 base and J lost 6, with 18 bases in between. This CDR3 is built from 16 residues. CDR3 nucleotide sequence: TGTGCCAGCAGCCAAGCCCCCGAGATCCCGTTGGATGGCTACACCTTC. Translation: CASSQAPEIPLDGYTF.

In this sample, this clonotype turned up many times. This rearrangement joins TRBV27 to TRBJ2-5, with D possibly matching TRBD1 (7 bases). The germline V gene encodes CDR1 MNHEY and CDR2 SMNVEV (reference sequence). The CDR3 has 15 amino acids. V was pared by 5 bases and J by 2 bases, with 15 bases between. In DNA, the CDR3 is TGTGCCAGCAGTCCGACAGGGAGGCCTCAAGAGACCCAGTACTTC. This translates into CASSPTGRPQETQYF.

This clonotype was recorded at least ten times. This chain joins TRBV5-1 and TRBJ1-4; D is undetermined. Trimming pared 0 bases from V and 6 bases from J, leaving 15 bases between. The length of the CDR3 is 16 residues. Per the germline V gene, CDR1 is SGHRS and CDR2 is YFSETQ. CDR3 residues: CASSLVIGGRDEKLFF. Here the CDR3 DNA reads TGCGCCAGCAGCTTGGTGATCGGAGGGAGGGATGAAAAACTGTTTTTT.

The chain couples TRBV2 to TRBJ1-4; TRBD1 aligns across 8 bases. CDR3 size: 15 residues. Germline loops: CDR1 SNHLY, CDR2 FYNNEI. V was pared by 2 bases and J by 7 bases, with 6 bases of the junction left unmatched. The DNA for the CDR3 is TGTGCCAGCAGTGAACTGGGACAGGACTTTGAAAAACTGTTTTTT. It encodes CASSELGQDFEKLFF.

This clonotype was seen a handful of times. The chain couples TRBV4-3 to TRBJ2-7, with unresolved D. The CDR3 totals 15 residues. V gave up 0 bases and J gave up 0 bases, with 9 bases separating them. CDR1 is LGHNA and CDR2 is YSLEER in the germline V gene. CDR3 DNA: TGCGCCAGCAGCCAAGATAGCAGCGCCTCCTACGAGCAGTACTTC. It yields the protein CASSQDSSASYEQYF.

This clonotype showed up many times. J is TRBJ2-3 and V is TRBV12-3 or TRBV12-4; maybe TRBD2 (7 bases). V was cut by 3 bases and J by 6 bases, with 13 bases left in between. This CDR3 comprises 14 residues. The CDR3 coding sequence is TGTGCCAGCAGTTTCGGGGGGCAGGGGGATACGCAGTATTTT. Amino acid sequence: CASSFGGQGDTQYF.

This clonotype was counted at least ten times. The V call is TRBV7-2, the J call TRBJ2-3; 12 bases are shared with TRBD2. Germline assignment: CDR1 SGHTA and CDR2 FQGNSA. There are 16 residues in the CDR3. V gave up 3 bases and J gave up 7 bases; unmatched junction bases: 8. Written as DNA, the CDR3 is TGTGCCAGCAGCTTTTCTAGCGGGGGGGCCGGGTATACGCAGTATTTT. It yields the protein CASSFSSGGAGYTQYF.

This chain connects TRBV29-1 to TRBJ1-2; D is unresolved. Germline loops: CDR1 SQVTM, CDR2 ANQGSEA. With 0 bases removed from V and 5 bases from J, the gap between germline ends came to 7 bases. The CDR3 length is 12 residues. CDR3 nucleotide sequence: TGCAGCGTTGAAGATGGGCGGTATGGCTACACCTTC. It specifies CSVEDGRYGYTF.

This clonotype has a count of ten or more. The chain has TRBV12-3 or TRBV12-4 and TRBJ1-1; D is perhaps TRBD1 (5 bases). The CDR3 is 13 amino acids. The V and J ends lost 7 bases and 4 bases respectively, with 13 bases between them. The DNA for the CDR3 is TGTGCCAGCAACTGGGGGGAGAGCACTGAAGCTTTCTTT. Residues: CASNWGESTEAFF.

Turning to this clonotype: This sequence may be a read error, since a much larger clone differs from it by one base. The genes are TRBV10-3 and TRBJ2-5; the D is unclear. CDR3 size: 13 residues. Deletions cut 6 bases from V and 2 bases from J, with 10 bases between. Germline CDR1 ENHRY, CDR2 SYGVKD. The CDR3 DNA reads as TGTGCCATCAGAGCGACGACTCAAGAGACCCAGTACTTC. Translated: CAIRATTQETQYF.

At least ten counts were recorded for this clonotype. CDR3 in amino acids: CASSWVGGLNTEAFF. DNA for the CDR3: TGTGCCAGCAGCTGGGTTGGAGGCTTGAACACTGAAGCTTTCTTT. The J gene is TRBJ1-1, the V gene TRBV7-2; the D is unclear. Germline loops: CDR1 SGHTA, CDR2 FQGNSA. V was shortened by 4 bases and J by 0 bases, with 12 bases between the two germline ends. The CDR3 has 15 residues.

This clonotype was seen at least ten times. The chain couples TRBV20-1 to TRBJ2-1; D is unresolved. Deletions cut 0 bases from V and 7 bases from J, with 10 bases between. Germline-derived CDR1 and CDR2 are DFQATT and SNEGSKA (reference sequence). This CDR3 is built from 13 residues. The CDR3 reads CSARDPYQNEQFF. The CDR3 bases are TGCAGTGCTAGAGATCCCTACCAAAATGAGCAGTTCTTC.

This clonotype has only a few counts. CDR3 nucleotide sequence: TGTGCCAGCAGCTTAGCGCGGGGGGCAGGGAATTCACCCCTCCACTTT. As protein: CASSLARGAGNSPLHF. The chain employs TRBV7-9 and TRBJ1-6; D perhaps matches TRBD1 (6 bases). This CDR3 region has 16 residues. Looked up from germline, CDR1 is SEHNR and CDR2 is FQNEAQ (reference sequence). The germline V and J ends were trimmed by 0 bases and 7 bases, with 13 bases remaining between them.

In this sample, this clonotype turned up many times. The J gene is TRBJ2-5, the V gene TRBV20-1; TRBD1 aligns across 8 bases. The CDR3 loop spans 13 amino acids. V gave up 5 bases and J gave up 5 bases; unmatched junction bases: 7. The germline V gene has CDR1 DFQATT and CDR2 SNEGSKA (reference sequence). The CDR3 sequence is CSASQGAVETQYF. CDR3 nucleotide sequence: TGCAGTGCTTCTCAGGGGGCTGTCGAGACCCAGTACTTC.

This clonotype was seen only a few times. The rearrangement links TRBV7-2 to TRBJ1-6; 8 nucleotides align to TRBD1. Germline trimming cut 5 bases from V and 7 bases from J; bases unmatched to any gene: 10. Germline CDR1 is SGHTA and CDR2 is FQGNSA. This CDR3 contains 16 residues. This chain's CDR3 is CASSLGTGGRNSPLHF. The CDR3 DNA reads TGTGCCAGCAGCCTAGGGACAGGTGGCCGAAATTCACCCCTCCACTTT.

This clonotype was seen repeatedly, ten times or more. CDR3 nucleotides: TGTGCCAGCAGCCAAGAGGGGACTAGCGGGAGGAGCTCCTACAATGAGCAGTTCTTC. It translates to CASSQEGTSGRSSYNEQFF. V usage is TRBV3-1 and J usage is TRBJ2-1; 15 bases map to TRBD2. Germline V lookup: CDR1 LGHDT, CDR2 YNNKEL (reference sequence). The CDR3 is 19 amino acids. V shed 0 bases, J shed 0 bases, and the junction held 3 bases outside the gene matches.

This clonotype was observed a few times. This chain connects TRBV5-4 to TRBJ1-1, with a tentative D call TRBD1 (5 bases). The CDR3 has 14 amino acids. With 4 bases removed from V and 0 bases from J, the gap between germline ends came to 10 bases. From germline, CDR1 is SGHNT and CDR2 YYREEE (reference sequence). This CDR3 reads CASSRGTMNTEAFF. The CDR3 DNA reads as TGTGCCAGCAGCCGAGGGACCATGAACACTGAAGCTTTCTTT.

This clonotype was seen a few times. This CDR3 is CASSYQLMSSYEQYF. In DNA form, the CDR3 reads TGTGCCAGCAGCTATCAGCTTATGTCGTCCTACGAGCAGTACTTC. This sequence joins TRBV7-2 and TRBJ2-7; D gene ambiguous. Germline assignment: CDR1 SGHTA and CDR2 FQGNSA. Trimming shortened V by 4 bases and J by 1 base, and 14 bases separated the two germline ends. The CDR3 is 15 amino acids. The entire variable domain, with the rest obtained from reference TRBV7-2 and TRBJ2-7, is as follows: GAGVSQSPSNKVTEKGKDVELRCDPISGHTALYWYRQSLGQGLEFLIYFQGNSAPDKSGLPSDRFSAERTGGSVSTLTIQRTQQEDSAVYLCASSYQLMSSYEQYFGPGTRLTVT.

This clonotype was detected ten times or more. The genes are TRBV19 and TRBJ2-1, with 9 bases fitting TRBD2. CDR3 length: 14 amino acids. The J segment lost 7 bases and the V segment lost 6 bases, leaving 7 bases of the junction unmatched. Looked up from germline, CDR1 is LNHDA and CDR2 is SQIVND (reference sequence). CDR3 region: CASRRGGLGNEQFF. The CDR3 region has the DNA TGTGCCAGTAGGCGGGGGGGCCTAGGGAATGAGCAGTTCTTC.

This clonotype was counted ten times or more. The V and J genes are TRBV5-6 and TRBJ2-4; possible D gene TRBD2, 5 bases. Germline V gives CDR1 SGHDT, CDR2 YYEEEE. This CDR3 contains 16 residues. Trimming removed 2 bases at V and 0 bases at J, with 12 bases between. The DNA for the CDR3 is TGTGCCAGCAGCTTCGCTGACGGACTAGCCAAAAACATTCAGTACTTC. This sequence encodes CASSFADGLAKNIQYF. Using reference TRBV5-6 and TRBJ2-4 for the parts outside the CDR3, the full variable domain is DAGVTQSPTHLIKTRGQQVTLRCSPKSGHDTVSWYQQALGQGPQFIFQYYEEEERQRGNFPDRFSGHQFPNYSSELNVNALLLGDSALYLCASSFADGLAKNIQYFGAGTRLSVL.

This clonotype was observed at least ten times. CDR3 sequence reads: CASSQGGGRRSNEQFF. The CDR3, as DNA: TGTGCCAGCAGCCAAGGCGGGGGCCGGAGGAGCAATGAGCAGTTCTTC. The chain couples TRBV3-1 to TRBJ2-1; D may be TRBD2 (7 bases). CDR1 and CDR2 from the germline V gene are LGHDT and YNNKEL (reference sequence). Between the trimmed V and J ends, which lost 1 base and 6 bases, there was a span of 16 bases. This CDR3 is 16 amino acids long.

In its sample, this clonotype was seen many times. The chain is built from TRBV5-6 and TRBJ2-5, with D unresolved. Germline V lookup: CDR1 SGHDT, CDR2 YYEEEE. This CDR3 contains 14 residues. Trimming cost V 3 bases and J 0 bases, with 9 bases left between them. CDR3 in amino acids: CASSSDQNQETQYF. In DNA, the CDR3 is TGTGCCAGCAGCTCTGACCAAAACCAAGAGACCCAGTACTTC.

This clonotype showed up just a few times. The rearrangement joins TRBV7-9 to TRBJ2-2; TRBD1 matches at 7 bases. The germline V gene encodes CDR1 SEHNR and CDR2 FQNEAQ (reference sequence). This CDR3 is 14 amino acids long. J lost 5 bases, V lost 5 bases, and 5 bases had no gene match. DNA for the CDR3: TGTGCCAGCAGCCGACAGGGTCCAACCGGGGAGCTGTTTTTT. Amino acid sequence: CASSRQGPTGELFF.

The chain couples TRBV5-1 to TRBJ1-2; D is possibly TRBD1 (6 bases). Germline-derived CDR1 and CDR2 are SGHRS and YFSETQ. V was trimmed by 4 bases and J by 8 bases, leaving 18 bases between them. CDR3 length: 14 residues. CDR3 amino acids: CASSLNRDVSGYTF. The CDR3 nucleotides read TGCGCCAGCAGCCTAAACAGGGATGTGAGCGGCTACACCTTC.